These T cell receptor beta chains were read from a single sample in a study of cytomegalovirus exposure and HLA in healthy donors. Profiling relied on immunoSEQ multiplex PCR, and the TCRdb table lists in-frame clones only, not all of them. The table records around 130,000 clones, roughly 70% of them present only once. The sequencing input was PBMCs. The source is a woman between 35 and 50 years old in good health and CMV-seropositive. The CDR3 runs from the conserved cysteine through the conserved F or W.

>TRBV30|TRBJ2-3
CAWSVGAQYF
>TRBV29-1|TRBJ2-7
CSVEDQGRGYEQYF
>TRBV5-4|TRBJ2-7
CASSSKGLDEQYF
>TRBV7-9|TRBJ2-5
CASSLASQETQYF
>TRBV7-2|TRBJ1-2
CASTGTGGHGYTF
>TRBV28|TRBJ2-7
CASSLVAVSSYEQYF
>TRBV27|TRBJ2-7
CASSPGQGMRGSYEQYF
>TRBV4-2|TRBJ2-2
CASSQVIQLRELFF
>TRBV28|TRBJ1-1
CASISQVIPEAFF
>TRBV2|TRBJ2-1
CASSDGGTSWQFF
>TRBV11-2|TRBJ1-2
CASSQSTGRGYTF
>TRBV18|TRBJ1-2
CASSPPTDYGYTF
>TRBV6-5|TRBJ2-3
CASSYQSGGAADTQYF
>TRBV25-1|TRBJ2-3
CASRGQGVDTQYF
>TRBV11-3|TRBJ1-2
CASSSNRVNYGYTF